This TCR beta chain was obtained from a study of T cell clonality in common variable immunodeficiency. Study-wide points: In common variable immunodeficiency, TCR beta chains reportedly carried fewer deletions and N-nucleotide insertions.

A remark on this clone: Antigen: not known. From the germline J gene comes the end of the CDR3, since the read stops 3 residues before it.

Libraries were prepared by immunoSEQ multiplex PCR; TCRdb keeps only in-frame clonotypes and omits some of them. Altogether roughly 33,000 clones were found in the sample, and no singletons occur. The CDR3 loop spans 15 amino acids. CDR1 and CDR2 (germline): SGHAT, FQNNGV. V lost 0 bases and J 0 bases, leaving 5 bases between the germline ends. The clonotype comes from a human donor with common variable immunodeficiency. The sequencing input was peripheral blood mononuclear cells. The chain uses TRBV11-2 and TRBJ1-4; D is unclear. Here the CDR3 reads CASSLEGATNEKLFF. The DNA read from the CDR3 is TGTGCCAGCAGCTTAGAAGGTGCAACTAATGAAAAA.